These T cell receptor beta chains were read from a single sample in a study of breast tumors, draining lymph nodes, adjacent tissues. One entry per CDR3 protein results from TCRdb running MiXCR on the multiplex PCR reads. The sample carries more than 20,000 distinct CDR3 sequences, less than 25% recorded once. The sample comprised breast tumor tissue. These receptors were obtained from a female donor with breast cancer. Some clones in this sample may be carry-over from other donors' samples. Each CDR3 is given with its conserved first and last residue. The order of the fields is D gene, V gene, CDR3 protein. The D gene is left open where the match is weak.

D gene: -
V gene: TRBV20-1
CDR3 protein: CSARTGQETQYF

D gene: -
V gene: TRBV6-1
CDR3 protein: CASSEAVGGPLSNQPQHF

D gene: -
V gene: TRBV6-5
CDR3 protein: CASRITSDPDTQYF

D gene: -
V gene: TRBV7-9
CDR3 protein: CASSSRDGANTGELFF

D gene: TRBD2
V gene: TRBV11-1
CDR3 protein: CASRPSGGNEQFF

D gene: -
V gene: TRBV3-1
CDR3 protein: CASSQGPGRADPPQHF

D gene: -
V gene: TRBV11-2
CDR3 protein: CASSLDGQGFTDTQYF

D gene: -
V gene: TRBV14
CDR3 protein: CASSRNKGYLGTQYF

D gene: -
V gene: TRBV15
CDR3 protein: CATSRDTRRETQYF

D gene: TRBD1
V gene: TRBV27
CDR3 protein: CASSLSGSGGNEQFF

D gene: -
V gene: TRBV30
CDR3 protein: CAWSVSRLETQYF

D gene: TRBD2
V gene: TRBV7-6
CDR3 protein: CASSRLAGAYNEQFF

D gene: -
V gene: TRBV5-5
CDR3 protein: CASGPAPSTDTQYF

D gene: -
V gene: TRBV11-3
CDR3 protein: CASSLELGAGDYGYTF

D gene: TRBD2
V gene: TRBV20-1
CDR3 protein: CSARDGELAGSPYEQYF

D gene: TRBD2
V gene: TRBV4-1
CDR3 protein: CASSQAPLLSIAGDTYEQYF

D gene: TRBD1
V gene: TRBV5-6
CDR3 protein: CASSSQGAETQYF

D gene: -
V gene: TRBV7-6
CDR3 protein: CASSSRREGEETQYF

D gene: -
V gene: TRBV6-1
CDR3 protein: CASSDRGGDAFF

D gene: -
V gene: TRBV7-2
CDR3 protein: CASSLVRGGGKLSF

D gene: -
V gene: TRBV5-6
CDR3 protein: CASSLGPSAGNTIYF

D gene: TRBD2
V gene: TRBV20-1
CDR3 protein: CSATRASGSGTDTQYF

D gene: TRBD2
V gene: TRBV20-1
CDR3 protein: CSAGLAERVDTQYF

D gene: -
V gene: TRBV10-3
CDR3 protein: CANKQGDADTQYF

D gene: -
V gene: TRBV20-1
CDR3 protein: CSASVGQISGANVLTF

D gene: TRBD1
V gene: TRBV30
CDR3 protein: CAWSDYTGGGTEAFF

D gene: -
V gene: TRBV7-2
CDR3 protein: CASSPHPPEGGNEQFF

D gene: -
V gene: TRBV19
CDR3 protein: CASSSPGETQYF

D gene: -
V gene: TRBV5-1
CDR3 protein: CASSLVFSGSSSYNSPLHF

D gene: -
V gene: TRBV7-2
CDR3 protein: CASSLVQGASSPLHF

D gene: TRBD2
V gene: TRBV5-1
CDR3 protein: CASSLGPRTSGRVVTGELFF

D gene: -
V gene: TRBV5-8
CDR3 protein: CASSLGSVSEQYF

D gene: -
V gene: TRBV2
CDR3 protein: CASRPTRSTDTQYF

D gene: -
V gene: TRBV11-2
CDR3 protein: CASSLASNQPQHF

D gene: TRBD1
V gene: TRBV2
CDR3 protein: CASRGDSNEQFF

D gene: -
V gene: TRBV6-5
CDR3 protein: CASSYSTPGYEQYF

D gene: TRBD2
V gene: TRBV24-1
CDR3 protein: CATSEPGTSGEQYF

D gene: -
V gene: TRBV5-8
CDR3 protein: CASSSGQSSYEQYF

D gene: -
V gene: TRBV20-1
CDR3 protein: CSATHSYNEQFF

D gene: TRBD1
V gene: TRBV20-1
CDR3 protein: CSARDRDRVAYGYTF

D gene: TRBD1
V gene: TRBV15
CDR3 protein: CATSRGVLGQGNYEQYF

D gene: TRBD1
V gene: TRBV18
CDR3 protein: CASSPRDRGETQYF

D gene: TRBD2
V gene: TRBV6-5
CDR3 protein: CASSLEGGPREIQHF

D gene: TRBD2
V gene: TRBV11-3
CDR3 protein: CASSPGGYGGHNEQFF

D gene: -
V gene: TRBV4-2
CDR3 protein: CASSQGLTGLSSSYKQYF

D gene: TRBD1
V gene: TRBV7-9
CDR3 protein: CASSLGSGGRETQYF

D gene: TRBD2
V gene: TRBV5-1
CDR3 protein: CASNLVAGGYNEQFF

D gene: -
V gene: TRBV14
CDR3 protein: CASSQDRRDGGTYEQYF

D gene: -
V gene: TRBV6-1
CDR3 protein: CASSEAPQHTYQYF

D gene: -
V gene: TRBV4-1
CDR3 protein: CASSAWGKGGNEQFF

D gene: TRBD2
V gene: TRBV6-1
CDR3 protein: CASSEPASGGSTDTQYF

D gene: -
V gene: TRBV29-1
CDR3 protein: CSANRDTSHEQFF